This T cell receptor beta chain is from a study of T cells in Graves' hyperthyroidism and ophthalmopathy. CDR3 length: 14 amino acids. Per the germline V gene, CDR1 is DFQATT and CDR2 is SNEGSKA (reference sequence). Concerning this clonotype: A much larger clone lies a single base off, so this may be a read error.

RNA transcripts were the template for amplifying TCR beta CDR3 regions. HTBI primers drove first-round RT-PCR of the TCR CDR3. Each CDR3 protein is one row after TCRdb ran MiXCR on the multiplex PCR reads. In the table there are fewer than 450,000 distinct CDR3 sequences, approximately 18% of which are singletons. The specimen sequenced was blood. The receptor was derived from a woman in her 30s with Graves' hyperthyroidism that later progressed to Graves' ophthalmopathy. This sequence joins TRBV20-1 and TRBJ2-5, with 8 nucleotides matching TRBD2. This CDR3 is CSASSLAGQEAQYF. The CDR3 DNA follows: TGCAGTGCTAGTTCGCTAGCGGGTCAAGAGGCCCAGTACTTC.